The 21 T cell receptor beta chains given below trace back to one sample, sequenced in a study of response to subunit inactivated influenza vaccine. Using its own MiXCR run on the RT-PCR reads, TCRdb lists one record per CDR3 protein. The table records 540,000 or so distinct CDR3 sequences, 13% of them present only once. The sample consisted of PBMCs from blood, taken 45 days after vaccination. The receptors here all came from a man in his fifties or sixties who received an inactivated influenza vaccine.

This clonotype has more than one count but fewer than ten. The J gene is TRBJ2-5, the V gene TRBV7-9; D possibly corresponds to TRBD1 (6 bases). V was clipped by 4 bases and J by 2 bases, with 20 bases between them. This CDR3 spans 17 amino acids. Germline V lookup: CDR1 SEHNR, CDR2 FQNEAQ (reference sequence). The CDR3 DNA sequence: TGTGCCAGCAGCTCGAGACCGAGGACAGCGAAACAAGAGACCCAGTACTTC. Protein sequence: CASSSRPRTAKQETQYF.

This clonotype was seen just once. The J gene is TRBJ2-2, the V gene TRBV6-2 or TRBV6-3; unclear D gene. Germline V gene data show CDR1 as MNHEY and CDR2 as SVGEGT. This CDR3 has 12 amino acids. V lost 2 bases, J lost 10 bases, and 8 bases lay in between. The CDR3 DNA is TGTGCCAGCAGTTACCGCCGGGCGGAGCTGTTTTTT. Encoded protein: CASSYRRAELFF.

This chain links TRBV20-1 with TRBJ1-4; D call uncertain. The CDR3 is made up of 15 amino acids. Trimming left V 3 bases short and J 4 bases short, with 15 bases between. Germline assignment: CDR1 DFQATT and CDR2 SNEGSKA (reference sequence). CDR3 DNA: TGCAGTGCTAGCGGACCAGAGGGCAGTAATGAAAAACTGTTTTTT. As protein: CSASGPEGSNEKLFF.

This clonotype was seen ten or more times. CDR3 residues: CASSLADRGNEQFF. The CDR3 region has the DNA TGCGCCAGCAGCTTAGCCGACAGGGGGAATGAGCAGTTCTTC. V gene TRBV5-1 combines with J gene TRBJ2-1; TRBD1 matches at 9 bases. The length of the CDR3 is 14 residues. CDR1 and CDR2 from the germline V gene are SGHRS and YFSETQ. After removal of 2 bases from V and 7 bases from J, the junction contained 4 bases not matched to a gene. Combining the CDR3 with reference TRBV5-1 and TRBJ2-1 gives the whole variable domain KAGVTQTPRYLIKTRGQQVTLSCSPISGHRSVSWYQQTPGQGLQFLFEYFSETQRNKGNFPGRFSGRQFSNSRSEMNVSTLELGDSALYLCASSLADRGNEQFFGPGTRLTVL.

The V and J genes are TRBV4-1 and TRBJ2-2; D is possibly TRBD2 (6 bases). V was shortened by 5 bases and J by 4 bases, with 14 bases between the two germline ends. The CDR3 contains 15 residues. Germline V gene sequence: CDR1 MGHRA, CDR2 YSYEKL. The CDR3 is CASSIRDWGTGELFF. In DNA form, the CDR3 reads TGCGCCAGCAGCATCCGGGACTGGGGCACCGGGGAGCTGTTTTTT.

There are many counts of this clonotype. The CDR3 DNA reads TGTGCCAGCAGAATACAGGGGTACACAGATACGCAGTATTTT. It yields the protein CASRIQGYTDTQYF. V gene TRBV6-2 or TRBV6-3 combines with J gene TRBJ2-3; 7 bases line up with TRBD1. Unmatched junction bases numbered 5, after V lost 6 bases and J lost 2 bases. CDR1 is MNHEY, CDR2 SVGEGT, per germline. This CDR3 contains 14 residues.

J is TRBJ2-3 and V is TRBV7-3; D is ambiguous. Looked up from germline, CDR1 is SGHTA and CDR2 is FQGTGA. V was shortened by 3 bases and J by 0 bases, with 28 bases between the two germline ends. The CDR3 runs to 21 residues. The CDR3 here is CASSLKFWIASKSLSTDTQYF. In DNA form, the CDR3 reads TGTGCCAGCAGCTTGAAGTTTTGGATAGCATCCAAATCACTTAGCACAGATACGCAGTATTTT. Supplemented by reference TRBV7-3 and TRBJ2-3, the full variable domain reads GAGVSQTPSNKVTEKGKYVELRCDPISGHTALYWYRQSLGQGPEFLIYFQGTGAADDSGLPNDRFFAVRPEGSVSTLKIQRTERGDSAVYLCASSLKFWIASKSLSTDTQYFGPGTRLTVL.

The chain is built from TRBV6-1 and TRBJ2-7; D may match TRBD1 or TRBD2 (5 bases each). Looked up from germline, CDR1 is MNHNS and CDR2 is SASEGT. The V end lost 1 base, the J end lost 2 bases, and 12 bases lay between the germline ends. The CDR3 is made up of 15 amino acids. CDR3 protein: CASSEVPGGTYEQYF. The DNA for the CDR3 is TGTGCCAGCAGTGAAGTCCCTGGGGGAACCTACGAGCAGTACTTC.

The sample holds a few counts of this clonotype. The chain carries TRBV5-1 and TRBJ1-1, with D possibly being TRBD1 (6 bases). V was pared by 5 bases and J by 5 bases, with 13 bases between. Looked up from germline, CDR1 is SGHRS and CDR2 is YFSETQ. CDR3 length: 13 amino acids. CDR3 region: CASSGQSLTEAFF. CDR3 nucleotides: TGCGCCAGCAGTGGACAGTCACTTACTGAAGCTTTCTTT.

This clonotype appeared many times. The CDR3 region is CASSLGTGWRSEAFF. The CDR3, as DNA: TGCGCCAGCAGCTTGGGGACAGGGTGGCGGAGTGAAGCTTTCTTT. The V gene is TRBV5-1, the J gene TRBJ1-1; 8 positions agree with TRBD1. The ends lost 0 bases at V and 7 bases at J; junction bases unmatched: 8. This CDR3 contains 15 residues. CDR1 SGHRS and CDR2 YFSETQ come from the germline V gene. The full variable domain, completed using reference TRBV5-1 and TRBJ1-1, is KAGVTQTPRYLIKTRGQQVTLSCSPISGHRSVSWYQQTPGQGLQFLFEYFSETQRNKGNFPGRFSGRQFSNSRSEMNVSTLELGDSALYLCASSLGTGWRSEAFFGQGTRLTVV.

The CDR3 reads CASQAGGPSYEQYF. CDR3 sequence (DNA): TGCGCCAGCCAGGCGGGAGGGCCCTCCTACGAGCAGTACTTC. The J gene is TRBJ2-7, the V gene TRBV5-1; the match to TRBD2 covers 9 bases. V lost 7 bases and J lost 0; bases outside the gene matches: 5. Germline lookup yields CDR1 SGHRS and CDR2 YFSETQ. The CDR3 has 14 residues. Using reference TRBV5-1 and TRBJ2-7 for the parts outside the CDR3, the full variable domain is KAGVTQTPRYLIKTRGQQVTLSCSPISGHRSVSWYQQTPGQGLQFLFEYFSETQRNKGNFPGRFSGRQFSNSRSEMNVSTLELGDSALYLCASQAGGPSYEQYFGPGTRLTVT.

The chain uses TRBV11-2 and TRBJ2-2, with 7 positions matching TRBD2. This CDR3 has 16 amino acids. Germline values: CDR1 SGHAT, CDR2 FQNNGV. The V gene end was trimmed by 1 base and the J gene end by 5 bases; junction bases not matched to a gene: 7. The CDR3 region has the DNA TGTGCCAGCAGCTTAGCTCTAGCGGTCAAAACCGGGGAGCTGTTTTTT. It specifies CASSLALAVKTGELFF.

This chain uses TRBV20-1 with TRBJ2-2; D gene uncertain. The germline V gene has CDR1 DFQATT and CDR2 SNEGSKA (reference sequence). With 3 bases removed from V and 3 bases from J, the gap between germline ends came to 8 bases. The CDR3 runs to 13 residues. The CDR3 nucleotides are TGCAGTGCTAGTAACAGAGACACCGGGGAGCTGTTTTTT. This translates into CSASNRDTGELFF.

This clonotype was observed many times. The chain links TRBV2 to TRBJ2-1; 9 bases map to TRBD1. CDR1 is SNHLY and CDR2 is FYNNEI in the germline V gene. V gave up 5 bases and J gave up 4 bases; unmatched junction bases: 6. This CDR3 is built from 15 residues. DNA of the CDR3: TGTGCCAGCAGTCCGGGACAGGGATTTTACAATGAGCAGTTCTTC. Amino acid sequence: CASSPGQGFYNEQFF.

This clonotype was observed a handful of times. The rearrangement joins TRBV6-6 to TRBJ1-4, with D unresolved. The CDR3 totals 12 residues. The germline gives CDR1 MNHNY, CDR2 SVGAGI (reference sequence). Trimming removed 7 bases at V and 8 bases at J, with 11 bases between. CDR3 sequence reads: CASKLTGEKLFF. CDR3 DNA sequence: TGTGCCAGCAAGCTCACCGGCGAAAAACTGTTTTTT.

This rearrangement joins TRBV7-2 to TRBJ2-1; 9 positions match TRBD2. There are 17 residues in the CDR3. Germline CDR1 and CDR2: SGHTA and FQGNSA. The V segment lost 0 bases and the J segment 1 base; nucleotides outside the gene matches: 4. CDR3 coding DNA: TGTGCCAGCAGCTTAGCTGGCGGGAGGGCGTCCTACAATGAGCAGTTCTTC. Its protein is CASSLAGGRASYNEQFF.

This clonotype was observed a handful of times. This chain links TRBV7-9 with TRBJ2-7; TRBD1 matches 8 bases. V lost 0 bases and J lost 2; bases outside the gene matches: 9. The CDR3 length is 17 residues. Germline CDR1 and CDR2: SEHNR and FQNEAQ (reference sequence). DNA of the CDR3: TGTGCCAGCAGCTTAGCTGGCGGGACAGGTTTTACCTACGAGCAGTACTTC. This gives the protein CASSLAGGTGFTYEQYF.

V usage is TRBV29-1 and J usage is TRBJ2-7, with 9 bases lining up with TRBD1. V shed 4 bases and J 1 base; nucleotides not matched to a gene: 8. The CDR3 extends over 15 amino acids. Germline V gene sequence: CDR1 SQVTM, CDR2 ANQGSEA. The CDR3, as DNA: TGCAGCGTTGCCCTGCGACAGGGGGGTTCCTACGAGCAGTACTTC. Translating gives CSVALRQGGSYEQYF.

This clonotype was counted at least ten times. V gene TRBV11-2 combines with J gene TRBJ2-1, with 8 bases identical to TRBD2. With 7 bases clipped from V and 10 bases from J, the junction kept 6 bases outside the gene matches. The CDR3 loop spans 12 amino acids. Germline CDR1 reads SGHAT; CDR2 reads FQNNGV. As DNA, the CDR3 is TGTGCCAGCACAAGCGGGGGCTGGGAGCAGTTCTTC. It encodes CASTSGGWEQFF. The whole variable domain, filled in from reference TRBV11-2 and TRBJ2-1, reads EAGVAQSPRYKIIEKRQSVAFWCNPISGHATLYWYQQILGQGPKLLIQFQNNGVVDDSQLPKDRFSAERLKGVDSTLKIQPAKLEDSAVYLCASTSGGWEQFFGPGTRLTVL.

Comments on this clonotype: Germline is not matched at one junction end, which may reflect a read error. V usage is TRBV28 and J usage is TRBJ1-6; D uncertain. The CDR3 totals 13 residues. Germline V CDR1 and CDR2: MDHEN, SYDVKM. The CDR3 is CASTGTMNSPFHF. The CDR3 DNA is TGTGCCAGCACGGGCACAATGAATTCACCCTTCCACTTT.

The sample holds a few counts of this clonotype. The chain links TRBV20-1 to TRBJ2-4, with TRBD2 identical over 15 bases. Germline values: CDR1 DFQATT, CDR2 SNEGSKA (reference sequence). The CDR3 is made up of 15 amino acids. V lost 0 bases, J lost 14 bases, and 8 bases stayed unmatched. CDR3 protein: CSARDLGTSGRREYF. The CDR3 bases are TGCAGTGCTAGAGATCTTGGGACTAGCGGGAGGCGTGAGTACTTC.